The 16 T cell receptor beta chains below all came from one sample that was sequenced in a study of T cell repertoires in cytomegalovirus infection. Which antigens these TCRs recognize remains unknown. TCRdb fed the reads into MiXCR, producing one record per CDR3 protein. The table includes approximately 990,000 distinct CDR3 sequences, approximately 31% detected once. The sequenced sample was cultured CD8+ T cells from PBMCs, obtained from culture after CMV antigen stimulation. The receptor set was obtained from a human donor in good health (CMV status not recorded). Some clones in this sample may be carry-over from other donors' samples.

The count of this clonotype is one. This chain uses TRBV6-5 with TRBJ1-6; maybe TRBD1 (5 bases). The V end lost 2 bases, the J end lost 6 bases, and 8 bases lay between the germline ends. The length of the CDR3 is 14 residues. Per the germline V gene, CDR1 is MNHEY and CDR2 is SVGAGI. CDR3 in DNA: TGTGCCAGCAGTTACGACAGCTTTAATTCACCCCTCCACTTT. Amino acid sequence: CASSYDSFNSPLHF.

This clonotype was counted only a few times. The CDR3 DNA sequence: TGTGCCAGCAGATCGGGACAGGGGGTCGACGGCCCCGGGGAGCTGTTTTTT. Its protein product is CASRSGQGVDGPGELFF. The rearrangement uses TRBV27 and TRBJ2-2, with TRBD1 identical over 11 bases. With V trimmed by 6 bases and J by 6 bases, 12 bases remained unmatched. This CDR3 spans 17 amino acids. The V gene's germline CDR1 is MNHEY and CDR2 SMNVEV (reference sequence).

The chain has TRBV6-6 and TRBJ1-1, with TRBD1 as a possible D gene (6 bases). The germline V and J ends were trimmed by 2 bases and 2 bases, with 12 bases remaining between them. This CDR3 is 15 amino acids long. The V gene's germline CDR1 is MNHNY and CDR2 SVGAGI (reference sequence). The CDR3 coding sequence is TGTGCCAGCAGTTACCCCGCAGGGGTTAACACTGAAGCTTTCTTT. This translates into CASSYPAGVNTEAFF.

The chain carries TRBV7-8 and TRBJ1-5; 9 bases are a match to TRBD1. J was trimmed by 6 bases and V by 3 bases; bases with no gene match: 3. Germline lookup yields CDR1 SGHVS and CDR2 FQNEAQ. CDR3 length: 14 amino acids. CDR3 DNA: TGTGCCAGCAGCTTGGGGACAGGGTTTCAGCCCCAGCATTTT. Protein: CASSLGTGFQPQHF.

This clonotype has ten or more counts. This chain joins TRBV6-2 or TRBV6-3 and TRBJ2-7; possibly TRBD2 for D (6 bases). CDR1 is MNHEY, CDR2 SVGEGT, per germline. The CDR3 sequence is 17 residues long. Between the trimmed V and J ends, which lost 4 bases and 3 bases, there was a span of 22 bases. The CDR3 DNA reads TGTGCCAGCAGTTGGCGGGAACGGAACCCGACCAACTACGAGCAGTACTTC. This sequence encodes CASSWRERNPTNYEQYF.

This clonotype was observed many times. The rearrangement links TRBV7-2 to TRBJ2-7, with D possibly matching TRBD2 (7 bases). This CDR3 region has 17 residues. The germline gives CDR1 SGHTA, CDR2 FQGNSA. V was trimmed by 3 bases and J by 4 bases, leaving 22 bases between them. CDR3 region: CASSFLGGGAPGYEQYV. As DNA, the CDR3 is TGTGCCAGCAGCTTCTTAGGGGGGGGGGCCCCTGGTTACGAGCAGTACGTC.

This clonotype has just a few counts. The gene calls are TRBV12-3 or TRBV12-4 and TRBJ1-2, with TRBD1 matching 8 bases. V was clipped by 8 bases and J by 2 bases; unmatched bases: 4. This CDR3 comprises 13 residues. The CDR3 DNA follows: TGTGCCAGCGAGGACAGGGACAACTATGGCTACACCTTC. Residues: CASEDRDNYGYTF.

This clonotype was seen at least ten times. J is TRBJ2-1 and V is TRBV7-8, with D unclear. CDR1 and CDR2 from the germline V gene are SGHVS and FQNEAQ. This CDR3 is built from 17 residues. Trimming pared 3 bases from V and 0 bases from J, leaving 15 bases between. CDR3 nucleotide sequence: TGTGCCAGCAGCTTGAGTCCGATCTATAGCTCCTACAATGAGCAGTTCTTC. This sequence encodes CASSLSPIYSSYNEQFF.

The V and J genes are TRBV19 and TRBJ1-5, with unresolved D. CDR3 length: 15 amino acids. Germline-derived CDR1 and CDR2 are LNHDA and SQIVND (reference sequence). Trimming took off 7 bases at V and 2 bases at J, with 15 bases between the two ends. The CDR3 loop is CASTREGLGNQPQHF. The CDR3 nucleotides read TGTGCCAGTACCCGGGAGGGCCTGGGCAATCAGCCCCAGCATTTT.

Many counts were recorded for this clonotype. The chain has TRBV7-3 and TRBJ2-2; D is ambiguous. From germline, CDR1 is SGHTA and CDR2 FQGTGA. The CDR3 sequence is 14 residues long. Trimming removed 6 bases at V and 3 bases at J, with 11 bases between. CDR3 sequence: CASSPGPYTGELFF. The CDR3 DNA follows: TGTGCCAGCAGTCCAGGTCCTTACACCGGGGAGCTGTTTTTT.

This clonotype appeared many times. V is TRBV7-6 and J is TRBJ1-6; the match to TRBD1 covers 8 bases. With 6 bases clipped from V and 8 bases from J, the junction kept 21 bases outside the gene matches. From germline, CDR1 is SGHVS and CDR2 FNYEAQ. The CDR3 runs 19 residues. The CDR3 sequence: CASRPVAGGTYVLDSPLHF. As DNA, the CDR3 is TGTGCCAGCAGGCCGGTGGCAGGGGGCACGTATGTACTCGATTCACCCCTCCACTTT. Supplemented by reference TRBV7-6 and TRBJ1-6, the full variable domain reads GAGVSQSPRYKVTKRGQDVALRCDPISGHVSLYWYRQALGQGPEFLTYFNYEAQQDKSGLPNDRFSAERPEGSISTLTIQRTEQRDSAMYRCASRPVAGGTYVLDSPLHFGNGTRLTVT.

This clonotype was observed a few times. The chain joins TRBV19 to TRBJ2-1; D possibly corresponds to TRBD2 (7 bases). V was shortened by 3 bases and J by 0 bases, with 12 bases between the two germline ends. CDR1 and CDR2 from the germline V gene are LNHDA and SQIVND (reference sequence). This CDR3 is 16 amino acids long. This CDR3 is CASSMKRGGSYNEQFF. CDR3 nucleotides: TGTGCCAGTAGTATGAAAAGGGGGGGCTCCTACAATGAGCAGTTCTTC. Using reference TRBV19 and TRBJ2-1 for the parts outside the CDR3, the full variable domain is DGGITQSPKYLFRKEGQNVTLSCEQNLNHDAMYWYRQDPGQGLRLIYYSQIVNDFQKGDIAEGYSVSREKKESFPLTVTSAQKNPTAFYLCASSMKRGGSYNEQFFGPGTRLTVL.

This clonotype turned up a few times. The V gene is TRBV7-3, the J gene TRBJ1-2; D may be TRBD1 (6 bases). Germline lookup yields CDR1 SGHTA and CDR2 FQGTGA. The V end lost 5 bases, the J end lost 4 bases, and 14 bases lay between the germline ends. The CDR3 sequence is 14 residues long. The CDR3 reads CASSPEGGAYGYTF. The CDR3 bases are TGTGCCAGCAGCCCCGAGGGGGGCGCCTATGGCTACACCTTC. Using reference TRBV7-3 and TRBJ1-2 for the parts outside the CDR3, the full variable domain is GAGVSQTPSNKVTEKGKYVELRCDPISGHTALYWYRQSLGQGPEFLIYFQGTGAADDSGLPNDRFFAVRPEGSVSTLKIQRTERGDSAVYLCASSPEGGAYGYTFGSGTRLTVV.

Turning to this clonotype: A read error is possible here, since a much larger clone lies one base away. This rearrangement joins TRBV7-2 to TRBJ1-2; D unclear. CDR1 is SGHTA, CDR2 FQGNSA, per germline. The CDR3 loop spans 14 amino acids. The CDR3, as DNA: TGTGTCAGCAGCTCGGTGCGGGTCGACTATGGCTACACCTTC. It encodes CVSSSVRVDYGYTF.

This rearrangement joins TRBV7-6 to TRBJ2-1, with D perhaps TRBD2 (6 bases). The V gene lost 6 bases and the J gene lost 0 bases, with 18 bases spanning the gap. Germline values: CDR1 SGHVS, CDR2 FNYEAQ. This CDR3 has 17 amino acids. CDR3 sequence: CASRPPGVDSSYNEQFF. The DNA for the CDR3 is TGTGCCAGCAGACCCCCGGGGGTCGATAGCTCCTACAATGAGCAGTTCTTC.

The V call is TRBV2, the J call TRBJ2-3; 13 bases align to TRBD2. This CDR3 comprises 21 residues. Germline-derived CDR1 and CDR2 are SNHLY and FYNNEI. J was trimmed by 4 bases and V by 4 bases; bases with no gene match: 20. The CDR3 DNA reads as TGTGCCAGCAGTGGGGTCCGGGGGACTAGCGGGGAAGAAGAGCTAGCAGATACGCAGTATTTT. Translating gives CASSGVRGTSGEEELADTQYF.